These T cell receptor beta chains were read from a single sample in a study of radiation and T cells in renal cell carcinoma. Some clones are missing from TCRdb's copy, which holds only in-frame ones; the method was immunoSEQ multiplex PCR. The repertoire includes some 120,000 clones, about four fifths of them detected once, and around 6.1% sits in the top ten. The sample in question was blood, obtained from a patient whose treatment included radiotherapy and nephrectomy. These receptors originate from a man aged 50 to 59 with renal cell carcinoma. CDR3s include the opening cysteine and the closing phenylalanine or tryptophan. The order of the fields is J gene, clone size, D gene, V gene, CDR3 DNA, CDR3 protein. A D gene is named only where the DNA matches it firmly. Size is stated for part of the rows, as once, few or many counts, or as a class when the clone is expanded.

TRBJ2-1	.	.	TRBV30	TGTGCCTGGAGTGGCGGACGACCCTACAATGAGCAGTTCTTC	CAWSGGRPYNEQFF
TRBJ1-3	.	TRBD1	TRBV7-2	TGTGCCAGCAGCTTAGTCACAGGGGGCTTTTCTGGAAACACCATATATTTT	CASSLVTGGFSGNTIYF
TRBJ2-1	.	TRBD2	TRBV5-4	TGTGCCAGCAGCTCGGCCCCGGGAGGAAATTACAATGAGCAGTTCTTC	CASSSAPGGNYNEQFF
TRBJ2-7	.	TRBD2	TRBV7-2	TGTGCCAGCAGCTTAGACGGGACTAACTCCTACGAGCAGTACTTC	CASSLDGTNSYEQYF
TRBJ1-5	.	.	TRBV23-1	TGCGCCAGCAGTCATCCAGGACAGACTCCCTGCGGGGGTACCAATCAGCCCCAGCATTTT	CASSHPGQTPCGGTNQPQHF
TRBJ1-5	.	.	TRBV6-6	TGTGCCAGCAAGGGAGGGGCTGGCAATCAGCCCCAGCATTTT	CASKGGAGNQPQHF
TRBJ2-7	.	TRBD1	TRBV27	TGTGCCAGCAGGGACAGGTTTTACGAGCAGTACTTC	CASRDRFYEQYF
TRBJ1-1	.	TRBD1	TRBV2	TGTGCCAGCAGAGAACAGGGGTACACTGAAGCTTTCTTT	CASREQGYTEAFF
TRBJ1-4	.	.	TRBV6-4	TGTGCCAGCAGCGCTACAGGGTTACCTAATGAAAAACTGTTTTTT	CASSATGLPNEKLFF
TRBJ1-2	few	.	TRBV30	TGTGCCTGGAGTGTACGATGGGGGCTCTATGGCTACACCTTC	CAWSVRWGLYGYTF
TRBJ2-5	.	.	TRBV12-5	TGTGCTAGTGGGGCGGGCAGGGGAGAGACCCAGTACTTC	CASGAGRGETQYF
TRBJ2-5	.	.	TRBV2	TGTGCCAGCAGGTGGGATTTTGACCAAGAGACCCAGTACTTC	CASRWDFDQETQYF
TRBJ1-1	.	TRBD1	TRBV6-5	TGTGCCAGCAGTCGGGACAGGGGGGGCGACACTGAAGCTTTCTTT	CASSRDRGGDTEAFF
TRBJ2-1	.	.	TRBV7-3	TGTGCCAGCAGCCCGGCGCGCGGGGAACAGTTCTTC	CASSPARGEQFF
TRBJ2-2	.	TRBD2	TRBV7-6	TGTGCCAGCAGCTACCGGGACTACAGCGGGGAGCTGTTTTTT	CASSYRDYSGELFF
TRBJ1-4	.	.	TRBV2	TGTGCCAGCAGTAAACAGGGAACAACTAATGAAAAACTGTTTTTT	CASSKQGTTNEKLFF
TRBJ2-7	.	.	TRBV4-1	TGCGCCAGCAGCCAAGGGACGGGGATGTCCTACGAGCAGTACTTC	CASSQGTGMSYEQYF
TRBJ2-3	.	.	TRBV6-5	TGTGCCAGCAGTTACCGTCGGAGGGGGCGGTCAGATACGCAGTATTTT	CASSYRRRGRSDTQYF
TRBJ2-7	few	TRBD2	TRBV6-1	TGTGCCAGCAGTGAATTAGGACTAGCTGACGAGCAGTACTTC	CASSELGLADEQYF
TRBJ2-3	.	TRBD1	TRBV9	TGTGCCAGCAGCGAAGGGACAGGGGTTGATACGCAGTATTTT	CASSEGTGVDTQYF
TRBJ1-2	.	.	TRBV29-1	TGCAGCGTTGATAGCGGGTTTGGCTACACCTTC	CSVDSGFGYTF
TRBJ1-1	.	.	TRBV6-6	TGTGCCAGCAGTTACACAGGGTTTGTCACTGAAGCTTTCTTT	CASSYTGFVTEAFF
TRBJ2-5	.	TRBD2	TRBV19	TGTGCCAGTAGTATTTCCCTACTTCGAGCGGGGGAAGAGACCCAGTACTTC	CASSISLLRAGEETQYF
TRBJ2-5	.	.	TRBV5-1	TGCGCCAGCAGCTTCTCTGGGTTCACCCAGTACTTC	CASSFSGFTQYF
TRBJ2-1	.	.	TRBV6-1	TGTGCCAGCAGTGAAGGGTTGGATAATGAGCAGTTCTTC	CASSEGLDNEQFF
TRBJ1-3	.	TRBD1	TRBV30	TGTGCCTGGAGTGGAGAATGGGGACAGGGGCTTACTCCCTCTGGAAACACCATATATTTT	CAWSGEWGQGLTPSGNTIYF
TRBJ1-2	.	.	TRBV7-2	TGTGCCAGCAGACAAGACATACTCTATGGCTACACCTTC	CASRQDILYGYTF
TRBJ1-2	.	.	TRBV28	TGTGCCACCTCGACGCGGCTCTATAACTATGGCTACACCTTC	CATSTRLYNYGYTF
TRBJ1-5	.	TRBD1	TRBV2	TGTGCCAGCAGCCAACAGGGGGCGGGTAGCAATCAGCCCCAGCATTTT	CASSQQGAGSNQPQHF
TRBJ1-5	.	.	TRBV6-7	TGTGCCAGCAGTTTATCCGGGGGCGGCGGTCAGCCCCAGCATTTT	CASSLSGGGGQPQHF
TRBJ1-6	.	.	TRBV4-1	TGCGCCAGCAGCCAGGTACAGGGCGACTATAGGTCACCCCTCCACTTT	CASSQVQGDYRSPLHF
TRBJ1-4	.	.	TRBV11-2	TGTGCCAGCAGATTTAGTGGGGGTGAAAAACTGTTTTTT	CASRFSGGEKLFF
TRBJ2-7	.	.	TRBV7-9	TGTGCCAGCAGCTTAGGCCAGGGGGACTTAGTTACCTTC	CASSLGQGDLVTF